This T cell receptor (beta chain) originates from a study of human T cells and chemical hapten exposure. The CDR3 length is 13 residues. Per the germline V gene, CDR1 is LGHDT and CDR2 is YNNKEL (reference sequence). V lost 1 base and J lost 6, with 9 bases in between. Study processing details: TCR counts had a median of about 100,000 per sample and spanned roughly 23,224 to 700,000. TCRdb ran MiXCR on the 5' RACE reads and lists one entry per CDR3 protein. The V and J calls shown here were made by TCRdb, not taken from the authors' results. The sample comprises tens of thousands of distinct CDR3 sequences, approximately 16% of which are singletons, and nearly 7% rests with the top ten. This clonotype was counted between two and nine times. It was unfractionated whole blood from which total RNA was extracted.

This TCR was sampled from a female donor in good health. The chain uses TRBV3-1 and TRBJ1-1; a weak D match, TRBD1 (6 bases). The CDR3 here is CASSQGGGAEAFF. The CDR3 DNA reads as TGTGCCAGCAGCCAAGGAGGGGGTGCTGAAGCTTTCTTT.